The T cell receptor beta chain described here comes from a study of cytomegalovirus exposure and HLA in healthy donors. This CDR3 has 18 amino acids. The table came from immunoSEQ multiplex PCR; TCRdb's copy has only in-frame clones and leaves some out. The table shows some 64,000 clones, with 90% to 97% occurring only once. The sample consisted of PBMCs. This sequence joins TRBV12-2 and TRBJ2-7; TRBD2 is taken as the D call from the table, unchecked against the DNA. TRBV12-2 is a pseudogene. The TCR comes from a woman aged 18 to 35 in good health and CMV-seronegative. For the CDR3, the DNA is TGTGCAAGTCGCCCCGGGACTAGCGGGGGCCACAGCTCCTACGAGCAGTACTTC. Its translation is CASRPGTSGGHSSYEQYF.